The sequence of this T cell receptor (beta chain) was determined in a study of blood T cell repertoires in COVID-19. Study context: From the United States, Italy and Spain came samples of acute and convalescent COVID-19. Sample material is recorded as cDNA or gDNA derived from T cells, B-cell-depleted T cells, or PBMCs.

Original data processing: Estimated nucleated cell counts came from reference gene primer amplification. Libraries were prepared by immunoSEQ multiplex PCR; TCRdb keeps only in-frame clonotypes and omits some of them. The V and J calls and clone size are taken from that table; D and trimming were inferred from the DNA. The sample consists of about 52,000 clones, 70% to 90% of them appearing once. The length of the CDR3 is 14 residues. The junction had 6 bases not matched to a gene; V was cut back by 10 bases and J by 2 bases. Germline-derived CDR1 and CDR2 are WNHNN and SYGVQD (reference sequence). V is TRBV10-1 and J is TRBJ2-2; 8 bases align to TRBD1. The receptor was derived from a man aged 70-80 years with acute or convalescent COVID-19. The sample consisted of peripheral blood. The CDR3 is CATSGTGNTGELFF. The CDR3 DNA is TGCGCCACCTCCGGGACAGGAAACACCGGGGAGCTGTTTTTT.